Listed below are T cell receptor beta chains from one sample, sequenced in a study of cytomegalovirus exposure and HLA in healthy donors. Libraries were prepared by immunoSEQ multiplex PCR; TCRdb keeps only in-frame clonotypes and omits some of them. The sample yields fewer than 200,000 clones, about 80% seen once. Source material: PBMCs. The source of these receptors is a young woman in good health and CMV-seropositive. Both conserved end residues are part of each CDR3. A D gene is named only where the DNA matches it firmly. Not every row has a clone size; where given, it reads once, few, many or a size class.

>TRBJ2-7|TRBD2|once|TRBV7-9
CASSSGLAGVYEQYF
TGTGCCAGCAGCTCGGGACTAGCGGGAGTCTACGAGCAGTACTTC
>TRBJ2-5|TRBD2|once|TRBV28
CASSLDQRERETQYF
TGTGCCAGCAGTTTGGATCAGCGGGAGAGGGAGACCCAGTACTTC
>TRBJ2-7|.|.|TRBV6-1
CASRKQGPYEQYF
TGTGCCAGCAGAAAACAGGGACCCTACGAGCAGTACTTC
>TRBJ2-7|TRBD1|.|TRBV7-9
CASSSIPTTGRYYEQYF
TGTGCCAGCAGCTCTATTCCTACGACAGGGCGCTACTACGAGCAGTACTTC
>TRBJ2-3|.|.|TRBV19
CASSIGDKMGDTQYF
TGTGCCAGTAGTATAGGTGACAAAATGGGAGATACGCAGTATTTT
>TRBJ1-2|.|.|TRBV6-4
CASSEGRNYGYTF
TGTGCCAGCAGTGAGGGCAGAAACTATGGCTACACCTTC
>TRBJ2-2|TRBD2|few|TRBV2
CASQTSGTGELFF
TGTGCCAGCCAAACTAGCGGCACCGGGGAGCTGTTTTTT
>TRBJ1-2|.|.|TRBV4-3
CASSPRSGNYGYTF
TGCGCCAGCAGCCCCAGATCAGGGAACTATGGCTACACCTTC
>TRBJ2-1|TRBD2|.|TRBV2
CASNRGGSYNEQFF
TGTGCCAGCAACCGGGGGGGCTCCTACAATGAGCAGTTCTTC
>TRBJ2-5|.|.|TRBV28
CASSSAASFVQTQYF
TGTGCCAGCAGTTCGGCGGCTAGCTTTGTCCAGACCCAGTACTTC
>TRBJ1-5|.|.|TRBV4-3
CASSLDRDQPQHF
TGCGCCAGCAGCCTAGACCGGGATCAGCCCCAGCATTTT
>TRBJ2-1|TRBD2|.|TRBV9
CASSVTGGAYEQFF
TGTGCCAGCAGCGTAACGGGGGGGGCATATGAGCAGTTCTTC
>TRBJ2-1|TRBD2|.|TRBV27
CASRDPGLKDEQFF
TGTGCCAGCAGGGACCCGGGACTAAAAGATGAGCAGTTCTTC
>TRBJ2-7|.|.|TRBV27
CASSLVFPAGDLLYEQYF
TGTGCCAGCAGTTTAGTGTTCCCCGCAGGGGACCTCCTCTACGAGCAGTACTTC
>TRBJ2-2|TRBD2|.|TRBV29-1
CSVEATSGSDTGELFF
TGCAGCGTTGAAGCGACTAGCGGGAGTGACACCGGGGAGCTGTTTTTT
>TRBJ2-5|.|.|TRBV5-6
CASSLIGVTAQETQYF
TGTGCCAGCAGCTTGATCGGAGTCACCGCCCAAGAGACCCAGTACTTC
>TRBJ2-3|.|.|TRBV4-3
CASSGIGRDTDTQYF
TGCGCCAGCAGCGGAATCGGGAGAGACACAGATACGCAGTATTTT
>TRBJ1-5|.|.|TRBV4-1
CASSQYSGQGNQPQHF
TGCGCCAGCAGCCAATACTCGGGACAAGGCAATCAGCCCCAGCATTTT
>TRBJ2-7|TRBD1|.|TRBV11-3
CASSLDRTGGRYEQYF
TGTGCCAGCAGCTTAGATCGGACAGGGGGGCGTTACGAGCAGTACTTC
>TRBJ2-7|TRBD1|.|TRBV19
CASSLGTEGSIEQYF
TGTGCCAGCAGCCTAGGGACAGAGGGCTCTATCGAGCAGTACTTC
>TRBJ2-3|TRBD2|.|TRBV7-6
CASSVLAGDLTDTQYF
TGTGCCAGCAGCGTACTAGCGGGGGACCTCACAGATACGCAGTATTTT
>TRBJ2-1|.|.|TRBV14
CASSRAGIAYNEQFF
TGTGCCAGCAGCCGGGCAGGGATCGCCTACAATGAGCAGTTCTTC
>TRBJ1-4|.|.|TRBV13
CASSVQRNEKLFF
TGTGCCAGCAGCGTCCAGCGTAATGAAAAACTGTTTTTT
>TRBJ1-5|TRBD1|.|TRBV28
CASTSGQGVDNQPQHF
TGTGCCAGCACCAGCGGACAGGGTGTAGACAATCAGCCCCAGCATTTT
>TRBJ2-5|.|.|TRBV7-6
CASSLAGRQETQYF
TGTGCCAGCAGCTTAGCGGGGAGACAAGAGACCCAGTACTTC
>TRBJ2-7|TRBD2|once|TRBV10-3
CAISGGSGRPKEQYF
TGTGCCATCAGCGGTGGTAGCGGGAGGCCCAAGGAGCAGTACTTC
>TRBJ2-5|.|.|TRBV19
CASSIDRLQETQYF
TGTGCCAGTAGTATAGACAGACTACAAGAGACCCAGTACTTC
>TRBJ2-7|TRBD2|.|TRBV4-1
CASSQGAVFRTSGEGEQYF
TGCGCCAGCAGCCAAGGGGCCGTCTTTAGGACTAGCGGGGAAGGCGAGCAGTACTTC
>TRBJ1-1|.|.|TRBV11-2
CASRVQTEDTEAFF
TGTGCCAGCAGGGTACAAACGGAGGACACTGAAGCTTTCTTT
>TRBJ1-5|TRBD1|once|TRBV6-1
CASNRDRDRNQPQHF
TGTGCCAGCAATAGGGACAGGGACCGCAATCAGCCCCAGCATTTT
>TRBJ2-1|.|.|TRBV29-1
CSVEAGGDEQFF
TGCAGCGTTGAAGCGGGTGGCGATGAGCAGTTCTTC
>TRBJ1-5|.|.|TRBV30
CAWSRTEDQPQHF
TGTGCCTGGAGTCGGACAGAGGATCAGCCCCAGCATTTT
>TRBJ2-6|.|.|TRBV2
CASNFATGLSGANVLTF
TGTGCCAGCAATTTTGCGACAGGCCTATCTGGGGCCAACGTCCTGACTTTC
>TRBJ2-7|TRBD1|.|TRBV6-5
CATGTGFPEQYF
TGTGCCACCGGGACAGGATTTCCCGAGCAGTACTTC
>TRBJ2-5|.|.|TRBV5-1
CASSPDSSGETQYF
TGCGCCAGCAGCCCGGACAGTTCGGGAGAGACCCAGTACTTC
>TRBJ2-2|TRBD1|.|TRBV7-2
CASSLGGGYTGELFF
TGTGCCAGCAGCTTAGGAGGGGGCTATACCGGGGAGCTGTTTTTT